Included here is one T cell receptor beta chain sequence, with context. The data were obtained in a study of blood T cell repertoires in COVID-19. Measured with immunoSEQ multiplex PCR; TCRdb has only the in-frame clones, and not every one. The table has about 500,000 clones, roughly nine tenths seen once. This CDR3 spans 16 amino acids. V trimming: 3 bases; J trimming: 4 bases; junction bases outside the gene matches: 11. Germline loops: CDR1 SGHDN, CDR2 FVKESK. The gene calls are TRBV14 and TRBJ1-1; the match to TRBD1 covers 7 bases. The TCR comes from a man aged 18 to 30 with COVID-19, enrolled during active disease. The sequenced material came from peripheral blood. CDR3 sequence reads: CASSHNPQGRRTEAFF. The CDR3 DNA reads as TGTGCCAGCAGCCACAACCCACAGGGGCGTCGCACTGAAGCTTTCTTT.